Below, 18 T cell receptor beta chains from the same sample are listed, as sequenced in a study of shared clonotypes between healthy human individuals. The assay was immunoSEQ multiplex PCR, and TCRdb's table has in-frame clones only and misses some. The table records millions of clones, approximately 94% of them present only once. Naive CD8 isolation took CD45RO-negative cells positively selected for CCR7 and excluded terminally differentiated effector memory CD45RA+ cells. Sequencing was done on a sample of naive CD8+ T cells from PBMCs. The receptors were gathered from a young man in good health. Some clones in this sample may be carry-over from other donors' samples.

The rearrangement uses TRBV19 and TRBJ2-7; D gene uncertain. With 4 bases removed from V and 0 bases from J, the gap between germline ends came to 10 bases. The germline gives CDR1 LNHDA, CDR2 SQIVND (reference sequence). This CDR3 comprises 14 residues. In DNA form, the CDR3 reads TGTGCCAGTAGTACCCGGGCAAGCTCCTACGAGCAGTACTTC. Translated, it gives CASSTRASSYEQYF.

In regard to this clone: Additional DNA sequences in this sample encode the identical CDR3. The chain employs TRBV6-1 and TRBJ2-2; the match to TRBD1 covers 9 bases. CDR3 size: 15 residues. Trimming cost V 4 bases and J 3 bases; bases outside gene matches: 3. Germline V gene sequence: CDR1 MNHNS, CDR2 SASEGT. The CDR3 here is CASSGRDRDTGELFF. The CDR3 DNA follows: TGTGCCAGCAGTGGCCGGGACAGGGACACCGGGGAGCTGTTTTTT.

This rearrangement joins TRBV28 to TRBJ2-7; TRBD1 might be the D (7 bases). Germline V gives CDR1 MDHEN, CDR2 SYDVKM. This CDR3 is built from 15 residues. V was cut by 5 bases and J by 2 bases, with 16 bases left in between. DNA of the CDR3: TGTGCCAGCAGTAGGGGGGACAGACCCGCCTACGAGCAGTACTTC. Its translation is CASSRGDRPAYEQYF.

Note on this clone: Other DNA sequences in this specimen translate into the identical CDR3. CDR3 residues: CASSPRQSNQPQHF. The CDR3 DNA sequence: TGTGCCAGCAGTCCCAGACAGAGCAATCAGCCCCAGCATTTT. The chain combines TRBV27 with TRBJ1-5; the D gene is possibly TRBD1 (5 bases). Germline V lookup: CDR1 MNHEY, CDR2 SMNVEV (reference sequence). Trimming took off 5 bases at V and 1 base at J, with 9 bases between the two ends. This CDR3 comprises 14 residues.

This sequence joins TRBV7-9 and TRBJ2-1; D is ambiguous. Trimming stripped 4 bases from V and 1 base from J, with 17 bases between. This CDR3 is 17 amino acids long. The germline CDR1 and CDR2 sequences are SEHNR and FQNEAQ (reference sequence). CDR3 sequence: CASSSQALGISYNEQFF. The CDR3 DNA reads as TGTGCCAGCAGCTCCCAAGCTCTCGGAATTTCCTACAATGAGCAGTTCTTC.

V is TRBV7-9 and J is TRBJ1-1; D ambiguous. V lost 1 base and J 0 bases, leaving 12 bases between the germline ends. Germline V gene sequence: CDR1 SEHNR, CDR2 FQNEAQ (reference sequence). The CDR3 is 16 amino acids. The CDR3 here is CASSLGSTMVNTEAFF. For the CDR3, the DNA is TGTGCCAGCAGCTTAGGGTCGACGATGGTGAACACTGAAGCTTTCTTT. The full variable domain, in which reference TRBV7-9 and TRBJ1-1 provide the parts outside the CDR3, is DTGVSQNPRHKITKRGQNVTFRCDPISEHNRLYWYRQTLGQGPEFLTYFQNEAQLEKSRLLSDRFSAERPKGSFSTLEIQRTEQGDSAMYLCASSLGSTMVNTEAFFGQGTRLTVV.

J is TRBJ2-1 and V is TRBV19; either TRBD1 or TRBD2 may fit D (5 bases each). V lost 8 bases, J lost 7 bases, and 21 bases lay in between. This CDR3 spans 15 amino acids. The germline gives CDR1 LNHDA, CDR2 SQIVND (reference sequence). The CDR3 loop reads CASSLTGTPGNEQFF. The CDR3 nucleotides are TGTGCCAGTTCTCTCACCGGGACCCCGGGGAATGAGCAGTTCTTC.

The CDR3 is CASSWNGNTEAFF. CDR3 bases: TGTGCCAGCAGTTGGAACGGGAACACTGAAGCTTTCTTT. V usage is TRBV6-6 and J usage is TRBJ1-1, with D unresolved. Trimming removed 4 bases at V and 1 base at J, with 7 bases between. Germline loops: CDR1 MNHNY, CDR2 SVGAGI (reference sequence). This CDR3 contains 13 residues.

Only a few counts were recorded for this clone. The V call is TRBV19, the J call TRBJ1-1; D not certain. The V end lost 1 base, the J end lost 8 bases, and 8 bases lay between the germline ends. This CDR3 comprises 12 residues. CDR1 and CDR2 from the germline V gene are LNHDA and SQIVND (reference sequence). The CDR3 DNA follows: TGTGCCAGTAGTATAGCGGGCAGCGAAGCTTTCTTT. Encoded protein: CASSIAGSEAFF.

V gene TRBV2 combines with J gene TRBJ2-1, with 8 bases lining up with TRBD2. Unmatched junction bases numbered 12, after V lost 6 bases and J lost 5 bases. Per germline, CDR1 SNHLY and CDR2 FYNNEI. CDR3 size: 16 residues. The CDR3 reads CASRIRQREYDNEQFF. In DNA, the CDR3 is TGTGCCAGCAGGATCCGGCAGCGGGAGTACGACAATGAGCAGTTCTTC.

In regard to this clone: Other DNA sequences in the sample encode the same CDR3. The gene calls are TRBV9 and TRBJ2-7, with no clear D. V was pared by 0 bases and J by 2 bases, with 9 bases between. Looked up from germline, CDR1 is SGDLS and CDR2 is YYNGEE. The CDR3 runs 14 residues. CDR3: CASSVEVGPYEQYF. The CDR3 coding sequence is TGTGCCAGCAGCGTAGAGGTCGGTCCCTACGAGCAGTACTTC.

The CDR3 DNA sequence: TGTGCCAGCAGTTTACCGGGACAGCCCCAGCATTTT. Protein sequence: CASSLPGQPQHF. The chain combines TRBV28 with TRBJ1-5; D is unresolved. The germline V gene encodes CDR1 MDHEN and CDR2 SYDVKM. The CDR3 is made up of 12 amino acids. V shed 2 bases and J shed 7 bases, with 6 bases lying between them.

The rearrangement uses TRBV28 and TRBJ2-3, with D possibly matching TRBD2 (6 bases). CDR1 is MDHEN and CDR2 is SYDVKM in the germline V gene. The V and J ends lost 5 bases and 14 bases respectively, with 20 bases between them. The CDR3 runs to 13 residues. The CDR3: CASSPGGDPLGYF. The CDR3, as DNA: TGTGCCAGCAGTCCAGGCGGGGATCCCTTGGGGTATTTT.

The V and J genes are TRBV20-1 and TRBJ2-2, with no clear D. CDR3 length equals 11 residues. Germline loops: CDR1 DFQATT, CDR2 SNEGSKA (reference sequence). V lost 3 bases to trimming and J lost 5 bases, with 4 bases between them. CDR3: CSASGTGELFF. DNA of the CDR3: TGCAGTGCTAGCGGGACCGGGGAGCTGTTTTTT.

The J gene is TRBJ2-1, the V gene TRBV11-2; the match to TRBD2 covers 8 bases. Germline V gene lookup returns CDR1 SGHAT and CDR2 FQNNGV. The CDR3 length is 17 residues. V dropped 5 bases and J dropped 7; count of bases not matched to a gene: 16. The CDR3 region is CASSPELGLGDSNEQFF. CDR3 coding DNA: TGTGCCAGCAGCCCAGAGTTGGGACTAGGCGACTCAAATGAGCAGTTCTTC.

The V gene is TRBV6-5, the J gene TRBJ2-5; perhaps D is TRBD1 or TRBD2 (5 bases each). V gave up 4 bases and J gave up 4 bases, with 16 bases separating them. This CDR3 is built from 15 residues. Germline CDR1 and CDR2: MNHEY and SVGAGI. Written as DNA, the CDR3 is TGTGCCAGCAGTTGGGACGGGGCGGTAGGAGAGACCCAGTACTTC. Its protein is CASSWDGAVGETQYF.

The rearrangement uses TRBV6-6 and TRBJ1-1; no clear D gene. Germline-derived CDR1 and CDR2 are MNHNY and SVGAGI (reference sequence). V was shortened by 2 bases and J by 1 base, with 8 bases between the two germline ends. The length of the CDR3 is 14 residues. CDR3 sequence reads: CASSYGDENTEAFF. The CDR3 bases are TGTGCCAGCAGTTACGGAGATGAGAACACTGAAGCTTTCTTT.

Notes on this clone: The same CDR3 is also encoded by other DNA sequences in this sample. The V and J genes are TRBV9 and TRBJ2-7, with D tentatively TRBD1 (5 bases). This CDR3 is 14 amino acids long. The ends were cut back, 0 bases at V and 3 bases at J, with 10 bases in the middle. Germline V gene lookup returns CDR1 SGDLS and CDR2 YYNGEE. The CDR3 protein is CASSVGGSLYEQYF. CDR3 nucleotide sequence: TGTGCCAGCAGCGTAGGGGGCAGCCTCTACGAGCAGTACTTC.